This T cell receptor beta chain comes out of a study of blood T cell repertoires in COVID-19. The overall study: Samples representing acute and convalescent COVID-19 were sourced from the United States, Italy and Spain. T cells, B-cell-depleted T cells, or PBMCs provided the cDNA or gDNA that served as material.

This CDR3 spans 15 amino acids. The V and J ends lost 4 bases and 0 bases, in that order; junction bases with no gene match: 2. The germline V gene encodes CDR1 LGHDT and CDR2 YNNKEL (reference sequence). TCRdb keeps only in-frame clones here, not all; method: immunoSEQ multiplex PCR. Here the sample spans some 240,000 clones, approximately 86% being singletons. Individuals aged roughly 18 to 95 years were recruited from 24 US areas. Assignment of participants to cohorts was predicated upon participant-reported clinical history. The gene calls are TRBV3-1 (or the pseudogene TRBV3-2) and TRBJ1-3; 8 bases are a match to TRBD1. The clonotype originates from a woman in her forties with acute COVID-19. Sequencing input: PBMCs or T cells enriched from blood (not recorded which). CDR3 in amino acids: CASSPDRGSGNTIYF. CDR3 sequence (DNA): TGTGCCAGCAGCCCTGACAGGGGCTCTGGAAACACCATATATTTT.